This T cell receptor (beta chain) emerged from a study of identical twins. TCRdb reprocessed the 5' RACE reads via MiXCR and lists one record per CDR3 protein. This sample has some 440,000 distinct CDR3 sequences, with 24% found just once. General study results and limits: Surplus twin overlap in beta out-of-frame sequences was less pronounced. Insertions were reduced in abundant cord blood beta clonotypes but not in memory repertoires.

The germline V and J ends were trimmed by 8 bases and 0 bases, with 13 bases remaining between them. The CDR3 spans 14 residues. CDR1 and CDR2 from the germline V gene are MNHNS and SASEGT. Points on this clonotype: Its antigen is undetermined.

The same data also contributed to another study, on T cells expressing NK-cell markers. That report adds: The study drew TCR beta repertoires from sorted CD3+CD56+NKG2C+, CD3+CD56+NKG2C- and CD3+CD56-NKG2C+ T cells. More than 5 donors carried dominant NKG2C+ clonotypes that made up about 1.0-7.5% of their CD8+ T cells.

The sequencing sample was made of CD4+ T cells sorted from blood. The origin of this receptor is a woman aged 18-29 years in good health. The J gene is TRBJ2-5, the V gene TRBV6-1; D is perhaps TRBD2 (6 bases). CDR3 sequence: CASQDYPNQETQYF. In nucleotides, the CDR3 is TGTGCCAGCCAGGACTACCCTAACCAAGAGACCCAGTACTTC.